The 23 T cell receptor beta chains below come from one sample, sequenced in a study of T cell responses to AZD1222 COVID-19 vaccine. Here immunoSEQ multiplex PCR was the method, and the copy in TCRdb shows in-frame clones only, minus some. The sample lists some 150,000 clones; around nine tenths were seen once. The sample consisted of peripheral blood, taken on day 0 of MenACWY control vaccination. The receptors come from an adult in good health.

The rearrangement joins TRBV7-2 to TRBJ1-1; D might be TRBD1 (6 bases). CDR1 is SGHTA, CDR2 FQGNSA, per germline. This CDR3 has 15 residues. V dropped 6 bases and J dropped 0 bases, with 14 bases sitting between them. The CDR3 is CASSRQVRVNTEAFF. The CDR3 bases are TGTGCCAGCAGTCGACAGGTTAGGGTGAACACTGAAGCTTTCTTT.

The chain has TRBV5-1 and TRBJ2-3; unclear D gene. The CDR3 totals 15 residues. Trimming shortened V by 2 bases and J by 0 bases, and 10 bases separated the two germline ends. Germline-derived CDR1 and CDR2 are SGHRS and YFSETQ. The chain's CDR3 is CASSFGRPSTDTQYF. CDR3 DNA: TGCGCCAGCAGCTTTGGGCGGCCTAGCACAGATACGCAGTATTTT.

This sequence joins TRBV18 and TRBJ1-1; 7 bases align to TRBD1. CDR3 size: 12 residues. Germline V gene data show CDR1 as KGHSH and CDR2 as LQKENI. Trimming removed 6 bases from V and 8 bases from J; junction bases left unmatched: 6. The CDR3 nucleotides are TGTGCCAGCTCCCCAGGGGGGGGCGAAGCTTTCTTT. Amino acid sequence: CASSPGGGEAFF.

The chain is built from TRBV6-1 and TRBJ1-5; 9 nucleotides align to TRBD1. CDR3 length: 15 residues. The junction had 3 bases not matched to a gene; V was cut back by 2 bases and J by 4 bases. Germline loops: CDR1 MNHNS, CDR2 SASEGT. This chain's CDR3 is CASSETGGPNQPQHF. CDR3 nucleotides: TGTGCCAGCAGTGAAACAGGGGGCCCTAATCAGCCCCAGCATTTT.

The chain carries TRBV5-8 and TRBJ1-6; 7 bases align to TRBD1. The J segment lost 2 bases and the V segment lost 0 bases, leaving 11 bases of the junction unmatched. This CDR3 has 19 residues. Germline V gene data show CDR1 as SGHTS and CDR2 as YDEGEE. CDR3 in amino acids: CASSLVGTAGSPYNSPLHF. As DNA, the CDR3 is TGTGCCAGCAGCTTGGTTGGGACAGCGGGATCTCCCTATAATTCACCCCTCCACTTT.

This clone was observed once. The chain carries TRBV11-2 and TRBJ1-4; D not resolved. The V and J ends lost 1 base and 8 bases respectively, with 5 bases between them. Germline assignment: CDR1 SGHAT and CDR2 FQNNGV. This CDR3 is built from 12 residues. In DNA, the CDR3 is TGTGCCAGCAGCTTAGTAGAGGAAAAACTGTTTTTT. Translation gives CASSLVEEKLFF.

The chain links TRBV6-5 to TRBJ1-1; 7 bases align to TRBD1. The J segment lost 10 bases and the V segment lost 1 base, leaving 6 bases of the junction unmatched. The CDR3 loop spans 13 amino acids. Germline values: CDR1 MNHEY, CDR2 SVGAGI. The DNA of the CDR3 is TGTGCCAGCAGTTACTTGACAGGGCGCGGAGCTTTCTTT. Residues: CASSYLTGRGAFF.

This chain connects TRBV3-1 (or the pseudogene TRBV3-2) to TRBJ2-5; no clear D gene. Between the trimmed V and J ends, which lost 4 bases and 2 bases, there was a span of 2 bases. The CDR3 spans 11 residues. CDR1 is LGHDT and CDR2 is YNNKEL in the germline V gene (reference sequence). For the CDR3, the DNA is TGTGCCAGCAGCCTACAAGAGACCCAGTACTTC. This gives the protein CASSLQETQYF.

CDR3: CASSREQGNGYTF. The CDR3 DNA reads TGTGCCAGTAGCCGGGAACAGGGAAATGGCTACACCTTC. The V and J genes are TRBV19 and TRBJ1-2, with a possible D match to TRBD1 (6 bases). V lost 6 bases and J 6 bases, leaving 14 bases between the germline ends. CDR1 LNHDA and CDR2 SQIVND come from the germline V gene (reference sequence). This CDR3 contains 13 residues.

The chain uses TRBV28 and TRBJ2-1; either TRBD1 or TRBD2 may fit D (5 bases each). The CDR3 consists of 12 residues. The V end was cut by 10 bases, the J end by 9 bases, with 16 bases between. CDR1 is MDHEN and CDR2 is SYDVKM in the germline V gene. The CDR3 nucleotides are TGTGCCACCACCCTCCCGGGGCTTGAGCAGTTCTTC. This gives the protein CATTLPGLEQFF.

This clone was counted only a few times. The gene calls are TRBV19 and TRBJ1-2; 8 bases map to TRBD1. Germline lookup yields CDR1 LNHDA and CDR2 SQIVND (reference sequence). Trimming removed 4 bases from V and 7 bases from J; junction bases left unmatched: 23. The CDR3 extends over 19 amino acids. Here the CDR3 DNA reads TGTGCCAGTAGTAATTATGAAATCGGAGGGCAGGGGGCAGTCGGTGGCTACACCTTC. Amino acid sequence: CASSNYEIGGQGAVGGYTF.

The CDR3 protein is CASSSSHGNYGYTF. The DNA of the CDR3 is TGCGCCAGCAGCTCATCACACGGAAACTATGGCTACACCTTC. The V call is TRBV5-1, the J call TRBJ1-2; D not certain. Looked up from germline, CDR1 is SGHRS and CDR2 is YFSETQ. V lost 3 bases and J lost 2, with 11 bases in between. The CDR3 contains 14 residues.

The chain joins TRBV14 to TRBJ1-2, with D hard to call. The germline CDR1 and CDR2 sequences are SGHDN and FVKESK. The CDR3 sequence is 12 residues long. V lost 0 bases and J 3 bases, leaving 2 bases between the germline ends. The DNA for the CDR3 is TGTGCCAGCAGCCAAGATGACTATGGCTACACCTTC. It specifies CASSQDDYGYTF. Looking up the rest from reference TRBV14 and TRBJ1-2 gives the full variable domain: EAGVTQFPSHSVIEKGQTVTLRCDPISGHDNLYWYRRVMGKEIKFLLHFVKESKQDESGMPNNRFLAERTGGTYSTLKVQPAELEDSGVYFCASSQDDYGYTFGSGTRLTVV.

The chain uses TRBV3-1 (or the pseudogene TRBV3-2) and TRBJ2-1; the D is unclear. Germline V gene lookup returns CDR1 LGHDT and CDR2 YNNKEL (reference sequence). This CDR3 region has 14 residues. V lost 1 base, J lost 4 bases, and 8 bases lay in between. The CDR3 is CASSQGQLYNEQFF. In DNA form, the CDR3 reads TGTGCCAGCAGCCAAGGGCAGCTATACAATGAGCAGTTCTTC.

The chain links TRBV30 to TRBJ2-5; 7 bases align to TRBD1. The germline V gene has CDR1 GTSNPN and CDR2 SVGIG (reference sequence). V lost 0 bases to trimming and J lost 1 base; unmatched junction nucleotides: 2. The CDR3 runs 14 residues. The CDR3 loop is CAWSVGGPQETQYF. In nucleotides, the CDR3 is TGTGCCTGGAGTGTAGGGGGCCCCCAAGAGACCCAGTACTTC.

This sequence joins TRBV11-2 and TRBJ1-5, with D unclear. V gave up 1 base and J gave up 7 bases, with 8 bases separating them. CDR1 SGHAT and CDR2 FQNNGV come from the germline V gene. The CDR3 spans 13 residues. In DNA, the CDR3 is TGTGCCAGCAGCTTAGGGGTAGGACAGCCCCAGCATTTT. Its translation: CASSLGVGQPQHF. Based on the CDR3 plus reference TRBV11-2 and TRBJ1-5, the full variable domain is EAGVAQSPRYKIIEKRQSVAFWCNPISGHATLYWYQQILGQGPKLLIQFQNNGVVDDSQLPKDRFSAERLKGVDSTLKIQPAKLEDSAVYLCASSLGVGQPQHFGDGTRLSIL.

V is TRBV3-1 (or the pseudogene TRBV3-2) and J is TRBJ1-1; D is perhaps TRBD1 (6 bases). CDR1 LGHDT and CDR2 YNNKEL come from the germline V gene (reference sequence). CDR3 length: 12 residues. V was trimmed by 3 bases and J by 6 bases, leaving 8 bases between them. CDR3 residues: CASSQGAAEAFF. CDR3 coding DNA: TGTGCCAGCAGCCAGGGGGCGGCTGAAGCTTTCTTT.

The chain uses TRBV2 and TRBJ1-5; 8 bases match TRBD1. The CDR3 extends over 13 amino acids. Trimming cost V 10 bases and J 6 bases; bases outside gene matches: 8. CDR1 is SNHLY and CDR2 is FYNNEI in the germline V gene. The CDR3 is CAISDRGSQPQHF. Written as DNA, the CDR3 is TGTGCCATCAGCGACAGGGGTTCTCAGCCCCAGCATTTT.

The rearrangement links TRBV7-2 to TRBJ2-5, with a possible D match to TRBD2 (5 bases). CDR1 and CDR2 (germline): SGHTA, FQGNSA. The V gene lost 2 bases and the J gene lost 9 bases, with 19 bases spanning the gap. The CDR3 length is 15 residues. The CDR3 loop reads CASSLSSGSSEAQYF. Here the CDR3 DNA reads TGTGCCAGCAGCTTATCTAGTGGGAGTTCGGAGGCCCAGTACTTC.

The CDR3 DNA is TGTGCCAGCAGCTTGGTAGGGATGTTTATAAACACTGAAGCTTTCTTT. This translates into CASSLVGMFINTEAFF. The chain links TRBV5-5 to TRBJ1-1; D is unresolved. The V gene's germline CDR1 is SGHKS and CDR2 YYEKEE (reference sequence). V was pared by 0 bases and J by 2 bases, with 14 bases between. The CDR3 is made up of 16 amino acids.

In the case of this clone: Other DNA sequences of this sample code for an identical CDR3. The CDR3 DNA is TGTGCCAGCAGCCCCGGATCAACTAATGAAAAACTGTTTTTT. This codes for CASSPGSTNEKLFF. The V call is TRBV6-5, the J call TRBJ1-4; D gene unclear. The CDR3 runs to 14 residues. Germline loops: CDR1 MNHEY, CDR2 SVGAGI. Trimming stripped 6 bases from V and 0 bases from J, with 8 bases between.

The V call is TRBV7-9, the J call TRBJ2-6; a weak D match, TRBD2 (5 bases). CDR3 length: 16 residues. CDR1 is SEHNR, CDR2 FQNEAQ, per germline (reference sequence). V was clipped by 1 base and J by 0 bases, with 7 bases between them. DNA for the CDR3: TGTGCCAGCAGCTTAGGGACTTTCTCTGGGGCCAACGTCCTGACTTTC. Translated, it gives CASSLGTFSGANVLTF.

This chain joins TRBV7-2 and TRBJ2-7, with a tentative D call TRBD2 (6 bases). The CDR3 length is 15 residues. Germline V CDR1 and CDR2: SGHTA, FQGNSA. Trimming took 0 bases from V and 2 from J, leaving 11 bases between them. Written as DNA, the CDR3 is TGTGCCAGCAGCTTAGCAGGGACTTTTACCTACGAGCAGTACTTC. This translates into CASSLAGTFTYEQYF.